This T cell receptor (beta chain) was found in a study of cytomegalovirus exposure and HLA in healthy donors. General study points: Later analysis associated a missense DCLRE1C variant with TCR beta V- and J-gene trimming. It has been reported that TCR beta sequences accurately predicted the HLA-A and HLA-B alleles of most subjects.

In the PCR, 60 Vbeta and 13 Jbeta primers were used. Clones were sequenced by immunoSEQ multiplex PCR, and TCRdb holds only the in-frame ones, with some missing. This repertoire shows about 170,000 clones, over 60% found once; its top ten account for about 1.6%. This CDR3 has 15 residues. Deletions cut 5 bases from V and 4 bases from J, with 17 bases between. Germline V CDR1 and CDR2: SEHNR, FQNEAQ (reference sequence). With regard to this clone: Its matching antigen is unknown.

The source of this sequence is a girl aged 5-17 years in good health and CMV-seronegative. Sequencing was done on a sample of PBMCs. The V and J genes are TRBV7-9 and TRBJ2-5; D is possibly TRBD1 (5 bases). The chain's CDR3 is CASSQGQDTRETQYF. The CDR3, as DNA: TGTGCCAGCAGCCAAGGACAAGACACCAGAGAGACCCAGTACTTC.